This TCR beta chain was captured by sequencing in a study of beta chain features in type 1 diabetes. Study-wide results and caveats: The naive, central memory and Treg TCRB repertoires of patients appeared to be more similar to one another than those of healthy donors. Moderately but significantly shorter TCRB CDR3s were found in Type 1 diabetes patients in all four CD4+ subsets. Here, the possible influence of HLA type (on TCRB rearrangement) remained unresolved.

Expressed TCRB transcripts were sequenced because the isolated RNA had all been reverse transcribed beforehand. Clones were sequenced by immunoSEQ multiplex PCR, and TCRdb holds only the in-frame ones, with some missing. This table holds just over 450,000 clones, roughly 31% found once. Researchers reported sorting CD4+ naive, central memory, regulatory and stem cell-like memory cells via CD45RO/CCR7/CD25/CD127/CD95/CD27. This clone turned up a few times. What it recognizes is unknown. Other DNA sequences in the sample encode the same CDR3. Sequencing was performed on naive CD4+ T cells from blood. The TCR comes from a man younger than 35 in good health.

The CDR3 bases are TGTGCCAGCTCACCACCGGGCAGGGCTTACGAGCAGTACTTC. It is translated as CASSPPGRAYEQYF. The chain recombines TRBV18 with TRBJ2-7, with a possible D match to TRBD1 (5 bases). The germline gives CDR1 KGHSH, CDR2 LQKENI. Trimming took off 0 bases at V and 4 bases at J, with 10 bases between the two ends. This CDR3 has 14 amino acids. Supplemented by reference TRBV18 and TRBJ2-7, the full variable domain reads NAGVMQNPRHLVRRRGQEARLRCSPMKGHSHVYWYRQLPEEGLKFMVYLQKENIIDESGMPKERFSAEFPKEGPSILRIQQVVRGDSAAYFCASSPPGRAYEQYFGPGTRLTVT.